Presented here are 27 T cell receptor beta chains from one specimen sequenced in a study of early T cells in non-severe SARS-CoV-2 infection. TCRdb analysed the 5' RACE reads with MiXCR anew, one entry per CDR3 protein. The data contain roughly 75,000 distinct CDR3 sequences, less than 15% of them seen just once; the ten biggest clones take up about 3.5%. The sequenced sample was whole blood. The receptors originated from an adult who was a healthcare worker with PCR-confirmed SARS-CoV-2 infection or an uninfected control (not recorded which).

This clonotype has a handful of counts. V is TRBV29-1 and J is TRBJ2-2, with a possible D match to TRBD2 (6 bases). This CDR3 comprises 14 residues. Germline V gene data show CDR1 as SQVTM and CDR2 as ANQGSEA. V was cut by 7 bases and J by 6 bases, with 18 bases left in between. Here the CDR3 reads CSALPTGVAGELFF. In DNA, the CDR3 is TGCAGCGCCCTCCCAACGGGGGTTGCCGGGGAGCTGTTTTTT.

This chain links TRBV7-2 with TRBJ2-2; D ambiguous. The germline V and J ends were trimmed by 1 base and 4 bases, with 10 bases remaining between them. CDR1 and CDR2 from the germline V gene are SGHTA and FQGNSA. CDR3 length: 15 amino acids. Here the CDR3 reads CASSLGTTPTGELFF. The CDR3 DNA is TGTGCCAGCAGCTTAGGGACGACTCCCACCGGGGAGCTGTTTTTT. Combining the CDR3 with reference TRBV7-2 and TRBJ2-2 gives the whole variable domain GAGVSQSPSNKVTEKGKDVELRCDPISGHTALYWYRQSLGQGLEFLIYFQGNSAPDKSGLPSDRFSAERTGGSVSTLTIQRTQQEDSAVYLCASSLGTTPTGELFFGEGSRLTVL.

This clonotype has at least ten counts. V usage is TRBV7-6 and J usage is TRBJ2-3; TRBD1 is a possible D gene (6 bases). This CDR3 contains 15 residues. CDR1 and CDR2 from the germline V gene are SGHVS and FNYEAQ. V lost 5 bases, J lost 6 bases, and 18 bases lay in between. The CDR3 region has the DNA TGTGCCAGCAGCCTCACTAGGACGGACAGCGATACGCAGTATTTT. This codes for CASSLTRTDSDTQYF.

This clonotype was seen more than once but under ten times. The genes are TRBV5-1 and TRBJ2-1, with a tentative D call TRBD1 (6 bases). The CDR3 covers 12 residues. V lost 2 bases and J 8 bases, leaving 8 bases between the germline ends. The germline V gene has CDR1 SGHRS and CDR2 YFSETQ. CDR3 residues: CASSFRGYEQFF. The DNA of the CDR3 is TGCGCCAGCAGCTTTAGGGGGTATGAGCAGTTCTTC.

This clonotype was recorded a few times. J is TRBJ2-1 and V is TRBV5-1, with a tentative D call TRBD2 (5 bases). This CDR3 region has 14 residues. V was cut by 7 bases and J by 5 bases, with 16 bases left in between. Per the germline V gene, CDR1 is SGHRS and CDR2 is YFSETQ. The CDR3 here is CASLEAGRDNEQFF. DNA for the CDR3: TGCGCCAGCCTGGAGGCAGGCCGGGACAATGAGCAGTTCTTC. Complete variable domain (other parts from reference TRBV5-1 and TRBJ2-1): KAGVTQTPRYLIKTRGQQVTLSCSPISGHRSVSWYQQTPGQGLQFLFEYFSETQRNKGNFPGRFSGRQFSNSRSEMNVSTLELGDSALYLCASLEAGRDNEQFFGPGTRLTVL.

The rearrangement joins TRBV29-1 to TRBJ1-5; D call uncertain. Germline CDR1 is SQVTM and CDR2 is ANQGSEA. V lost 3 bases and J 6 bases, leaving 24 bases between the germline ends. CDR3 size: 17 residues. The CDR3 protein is CSVDRVTGEGTGQPQHF. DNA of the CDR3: TGCAGCGTTGATCGGGTCACCGGGGAGGGTACTGGTCAGCCCCAGCATTTT.

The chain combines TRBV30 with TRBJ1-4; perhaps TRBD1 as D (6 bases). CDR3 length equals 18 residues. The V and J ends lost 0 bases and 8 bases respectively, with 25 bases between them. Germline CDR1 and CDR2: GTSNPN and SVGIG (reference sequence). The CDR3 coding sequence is TGTGCCTGGAGTGTACTGGGGGACACCAGTCGGGGGAAGGAAAAACTGTTTTTT. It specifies CAWSVLGDTSRGKEKLFF.

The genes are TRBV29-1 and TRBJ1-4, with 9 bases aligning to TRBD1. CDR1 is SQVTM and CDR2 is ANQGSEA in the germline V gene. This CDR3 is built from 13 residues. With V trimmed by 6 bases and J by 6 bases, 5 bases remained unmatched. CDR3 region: CSVGQGKHEKLFF. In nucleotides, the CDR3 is TGCAGCGTGGGACAGGGCAAGCATGAAAAACTGTTTTTT.

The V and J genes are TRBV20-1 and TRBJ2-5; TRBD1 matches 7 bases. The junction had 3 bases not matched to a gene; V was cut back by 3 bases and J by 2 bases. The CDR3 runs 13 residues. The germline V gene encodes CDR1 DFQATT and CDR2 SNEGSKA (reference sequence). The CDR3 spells CSARGDSQETQYF. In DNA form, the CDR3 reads TGCAGTGCTAGGGGGGACAGTCAAGAGACCCAGTACTTC.

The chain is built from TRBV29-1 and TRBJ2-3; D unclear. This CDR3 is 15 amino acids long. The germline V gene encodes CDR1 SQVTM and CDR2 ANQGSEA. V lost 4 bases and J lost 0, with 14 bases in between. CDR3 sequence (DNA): TGCAGCGTTGCCGAGACACTAAGAAGCACAGATACGCAGTATTTT. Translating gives CSVAETLRSTDTQYF.

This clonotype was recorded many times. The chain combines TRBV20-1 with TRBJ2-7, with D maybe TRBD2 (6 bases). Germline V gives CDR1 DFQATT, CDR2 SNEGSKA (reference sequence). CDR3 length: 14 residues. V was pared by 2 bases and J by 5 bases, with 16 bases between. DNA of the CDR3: TGCAGTGCTAGAACCGGGACTGTGAGGGACGAGCAGTACTTC. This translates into CSARTGTVRDEQYF.

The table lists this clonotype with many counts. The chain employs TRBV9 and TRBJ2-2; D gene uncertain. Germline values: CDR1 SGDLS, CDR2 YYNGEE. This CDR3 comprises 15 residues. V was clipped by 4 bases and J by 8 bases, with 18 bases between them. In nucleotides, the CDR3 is TGTGCCAGCAGCCCGACGGGCCCTGGTGCGGGGGAGCTGTTTTTT. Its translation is CASSPTGPGAGELFF.

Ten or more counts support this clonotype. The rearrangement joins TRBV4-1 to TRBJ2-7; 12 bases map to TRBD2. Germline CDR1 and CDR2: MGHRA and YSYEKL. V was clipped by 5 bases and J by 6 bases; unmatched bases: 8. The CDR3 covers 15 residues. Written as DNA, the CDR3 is TGCGCCAGCAGCTGGACTAGCGGGAAGACCGGCGAGCAGTACTTC. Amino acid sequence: CASSWTSGKTGEQYF.

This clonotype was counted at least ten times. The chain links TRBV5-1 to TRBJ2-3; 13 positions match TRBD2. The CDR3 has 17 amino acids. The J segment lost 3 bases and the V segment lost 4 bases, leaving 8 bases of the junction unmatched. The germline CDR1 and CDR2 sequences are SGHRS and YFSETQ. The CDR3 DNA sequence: TGCGCCAGCAGCCGTGGACTAGCGGGAGATTCAACAGATACGCAGTATTTT. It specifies CASSRGLAGDSTDTQYF.

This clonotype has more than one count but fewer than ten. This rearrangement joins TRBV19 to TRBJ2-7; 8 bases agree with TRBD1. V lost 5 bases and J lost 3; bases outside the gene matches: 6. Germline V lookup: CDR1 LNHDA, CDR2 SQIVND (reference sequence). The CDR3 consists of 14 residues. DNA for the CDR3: TGTGCCAGTAGTGCATGGACAGGGAACTACGAGCAGTACTTC. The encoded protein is CASSAWTGNYEQYF.

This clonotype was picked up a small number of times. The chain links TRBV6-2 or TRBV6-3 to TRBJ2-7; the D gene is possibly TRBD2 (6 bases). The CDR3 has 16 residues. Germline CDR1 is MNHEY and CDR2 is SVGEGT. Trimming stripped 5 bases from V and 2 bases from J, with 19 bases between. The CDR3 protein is CASSPFGKRAPYEQYF. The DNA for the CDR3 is TGTGCCAGCAGTCCCTTCGGGAAGCGGGCCCCCTACGAGCAGTACTTC.

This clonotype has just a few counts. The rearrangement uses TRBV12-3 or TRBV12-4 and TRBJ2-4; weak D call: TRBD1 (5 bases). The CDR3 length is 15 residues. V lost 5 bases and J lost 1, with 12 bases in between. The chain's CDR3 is CASSPGLGAKNIQYF. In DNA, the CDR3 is TGTGCCAGCAGTCCAGGGCTTGGGGCCAAAAACATTCAGTACTTC.

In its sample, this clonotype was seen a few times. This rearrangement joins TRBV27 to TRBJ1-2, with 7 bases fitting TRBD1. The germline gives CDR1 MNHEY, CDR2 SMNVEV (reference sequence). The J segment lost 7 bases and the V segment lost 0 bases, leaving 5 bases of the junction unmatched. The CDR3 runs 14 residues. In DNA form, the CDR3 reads TGTGCCAGCAGTTTATCGCAGGGGGTAGGTGGCTACACCTTC. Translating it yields CASSLSQGVGGYTF.

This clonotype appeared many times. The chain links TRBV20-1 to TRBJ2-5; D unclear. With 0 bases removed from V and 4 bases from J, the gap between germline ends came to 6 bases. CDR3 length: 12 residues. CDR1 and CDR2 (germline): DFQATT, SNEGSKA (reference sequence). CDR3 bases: TGCAGTGCTAGAGATGAGTTAGAGACCCAGTACTTC. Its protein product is CSARDELETQYF.

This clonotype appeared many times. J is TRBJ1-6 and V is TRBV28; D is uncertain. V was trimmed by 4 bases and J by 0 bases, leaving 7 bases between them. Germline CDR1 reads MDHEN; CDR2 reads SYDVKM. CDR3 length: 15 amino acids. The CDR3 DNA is TGTGCCAGCAGTTGGAAGGGCTCCTATAATTCACCCCTCCACTTT. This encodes CASSWKGSYNSPLHF. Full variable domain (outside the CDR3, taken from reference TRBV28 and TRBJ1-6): DVKVTQSSRYLVKRTGEKVFLECVQDMDHENMFWYRQDPGLGLRLIYFSYDVKMKEKGDIPEGYSVSREKKERFSLILESASTNQTSMYLCASSWKGSYNSPLHFGNGTRLTVT.

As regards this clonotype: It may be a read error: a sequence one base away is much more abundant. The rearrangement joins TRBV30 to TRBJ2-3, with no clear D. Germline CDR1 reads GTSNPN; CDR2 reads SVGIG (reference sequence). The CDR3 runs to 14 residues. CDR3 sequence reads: CARSVTRSTDTQYF. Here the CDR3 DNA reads TGTGCCCGGAGTGTAACGCGGTCCACAGATACGCAGTATTTT.

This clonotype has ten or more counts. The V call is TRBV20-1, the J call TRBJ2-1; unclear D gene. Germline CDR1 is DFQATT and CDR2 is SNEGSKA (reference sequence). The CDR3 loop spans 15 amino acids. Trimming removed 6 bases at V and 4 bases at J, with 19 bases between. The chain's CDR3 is CSANPISALYNEQFF. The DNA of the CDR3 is TGCAGTGCCAACCCAATATCTGCCCTATACAATGAGCAGTTCTTC.

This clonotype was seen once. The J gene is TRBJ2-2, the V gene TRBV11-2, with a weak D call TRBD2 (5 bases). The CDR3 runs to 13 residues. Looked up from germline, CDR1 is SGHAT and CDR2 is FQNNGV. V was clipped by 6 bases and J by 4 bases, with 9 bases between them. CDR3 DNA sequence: TGTGCCAGCAGGCTAGCCAGCACCGGGGAGCTGTTTTTT. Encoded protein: CASRLASTGELFF.

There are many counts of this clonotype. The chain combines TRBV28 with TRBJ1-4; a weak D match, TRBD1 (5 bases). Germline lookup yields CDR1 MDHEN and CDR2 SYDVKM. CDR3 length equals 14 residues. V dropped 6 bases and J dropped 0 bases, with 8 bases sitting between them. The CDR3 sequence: CASRGAATNEKLFF. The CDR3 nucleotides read TGTGCCAGCAGAGGGGCCGCAACTAATGAAAAACTGTTTTTT.

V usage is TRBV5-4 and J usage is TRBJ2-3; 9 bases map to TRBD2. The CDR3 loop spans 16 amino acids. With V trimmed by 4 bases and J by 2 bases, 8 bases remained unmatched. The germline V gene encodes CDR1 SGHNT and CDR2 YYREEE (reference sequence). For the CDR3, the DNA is TGTGCCAGCAGCCGCGGGACTAGCTCATTCACAGATACGCAGTATTTT. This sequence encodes CASSRGTSSFTDTQYF.

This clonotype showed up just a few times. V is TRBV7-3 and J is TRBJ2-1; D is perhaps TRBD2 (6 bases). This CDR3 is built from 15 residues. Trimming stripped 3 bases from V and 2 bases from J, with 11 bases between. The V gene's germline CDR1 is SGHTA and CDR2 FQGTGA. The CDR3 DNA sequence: TGTGCCAGCAGCTTTGGGACTTCCACCTACAATGAGCAGTTCTTC. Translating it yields CASSFGTSTYNEQFF.

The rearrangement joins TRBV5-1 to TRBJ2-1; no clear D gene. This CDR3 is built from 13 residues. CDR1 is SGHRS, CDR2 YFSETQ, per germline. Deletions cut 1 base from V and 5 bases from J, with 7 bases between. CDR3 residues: CASSLKLDNEQFF. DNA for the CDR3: TGCGCCAGCAGCTTGAAACTTGACAATGAGCAGTTCTTC.